The T cell receptor beta chain under discussion was sequenced for a study of T-cell memory formation after mild COVID-19. This clonotype has just a few counts. TCRdb itself ran the 5' RACE reads through MiXCR, one entry per CDR3 protein. This sample has about 440,000 distinct CDR3 sequences; 20% occur once, and the top ten carry more than 8%. This CDR3 contains 13 residues. The germline V and J ends were trimmed by 3 bases and 6 bases, with 11 bases remaining between them. Sequenced sample: PBMCs or a T cell subset sorted from them (not recorded which). The rearrangement uses TRBV12-3 or TRBV12-4 and TRBJ1-1; D is unclear. This TCR was recovered from an adult woman who had mild COVID-19 (a few samples of this study predate the infection). Cell type and time point are not known. CDR3 coding DNA: TGTGCCAGCAGTTTCGGGCGGAGGTCTGAAGCTTTCTTT. Its translation is CASSFGRRSEAFF.